These 5 T cell receptor beta chains share one sample of origin, sequenced in a study of OX40 agonist ivuxolimab in advanced cancers. Produced via immunoSEQ multiplex PCR; TCRdb's table is partial and in-frame only. The sample lists about 73,000 clones, around 84% occurring once. The sequenced sample was CD4+ or CD8+ T cells sorted from blood, obtained in a trial of the OX40 agonist ivuxolimab. The origin of the receptors is an adult with an advanced solid tumor such as melanoma, head and neck, liver or kidney cancer.

This clone was seen more than once but under ten times. The rearrangement links TRBV5-1 to TRBJ2-7; D is undetermined. V lost 1 base and J 2 bases, leaving 7 bases between the germline ends. The CDR3 length is 13 residues. CDR1 is SGHRS, CDR2 YFSETQ, per germline. Here the CDR3 DNA reads TGCGCCAGCAGCTTGTATAATGCCTACGAGCAGTACTTC. Amino acids: CASSLYNAYEQYF.

On this clone: Within the sample, other DNA sequences also encode this same CDR3. The chain recombines TRBV4-2 with TRBJ2-3; 8 bases align to TRBD2. This CDR3 spans 16 amino acids. In germline, CDR1 is LGHNA, CDR2 YNFKEQ. The V segment lost 1 base and the J segment 3 bases; nucleotides outside the gene matches: 6. This chain's CDR3 is CASSQGSGGGTDTQYF. DNA for the CDR3: TGTGCCAGCAGCCAAGGGAGTGGCGGGGGGACAGATACGCAGTATTTT.

J is TRBJ2-1 and V is TRBV30; the match to TRBD2 covers 10 bases. The V gene end was trimmed by 4 bases and the J gene end by 7 bases; junction bases not matched to a gene: 13. There are 16 residues in the CDR3. Germline assignment: CDR1 GTSNPN and CDR2 SVGIG (reference sequence). The CDR3 DNA is TGTGCCTGGAATGGGGTGAAGCGGGAGGGCCGGAATGAGCAGTTCTTC. Protein sequence: CAWNGVKREGRNEQFF.

The chain combines TRBV30 with TRBJ2-3; D is unresolved. Germline V gene data show CDR1 as GTSNPN and CDR2 as SVGIG (reference sequence). Trimming cost V 2 bases and J 0 bases, with 6 bases left between them. This CDR3 region has 13 residues. CDR3 sequence (DNA): TGTGCCTGGAGTACCGTGAGCACAGATACGCAGTATTTT. Translation gives CAWSTVSTDTQYF.

This chain joins TRBV18 and TRBJ2-7; TRBD1 matches at 9 bases. V gave up 6 bases and J gave up 3 bases; unmatched junction bases: 15. The CDR3 runs 17 residues. The V gene's germline CDR1 is KGHSH and CDR2 LQKENI. CDR3 DNA: TGTGCCAGCTCCCCCCGAGAGGGGGGACAGGGTCGCTACGAGCAGTACTTC. This gives the protein CASSPREGGQGRYEQYF.